This is a list of T cell receptor beta chains from one sample in a study of blood T cell repertoires in COVID-19. The method was immunoSEQ multiplex PCR; TCRdb's version includes in-frame clones alone and lacks a portion of them. Of approximately 53,000 clones detected, 82% appear once; the ten largest clones hold less than 25%. The sequencing input was peripheral blood. Every receptor here comes from a woman aged 55-69 years with acute or convalescent COVID-19. Both conserved end residues are part of each CDR3. Fields, in order: clone size, D gene, V gene, J gene, CDR3 protein, CDR3 DNA. D genes are given only for firm matches. Expanded clones get a size class; other rows say once, few or many, or leave the size out.

size: .
D: TRBD1
V: TRBV6-5
J: TRBJ2-1
CDR3: CASSIRDRAYNEQFF
DNA: TGTGCCAGCAGTATCCGGGACAGGGCTTACAATGAGCAGTTCTTC

size: .
D: TRBD1
V: TRBV7-2
J: TRBJ1-2
CDR3: CASSLDYRGEHGYTF
DNA: TGTGCCAGCAGCTTAGACTACAGGGGAGAGCATGGCTACACCTTC

size: .
D: TRBD1
V: TRBV9
J: TRBJ2-7
CDR3: CASSPSTGTGSYEQYF
DNA: TGTGCCAGCAGCCCAAGCACCGGGACAGGGTCCTACGAGCAGTACTTC

size: .
D: .
V: TRBV19
J: TRBJ1-4
CDR3: CASSMLENEKLFF
DNA: TGTGCCAGTAGTATGCTGGAGAATGAAAAACTGTTTTTT

size: .
D: .
V: TRBV6-1
J: TRBJ1-2
CDR3: CASSERGGYGYTF
DNA: TGTGCCAGCAGTGAAAGGGGGGGCTATGGCTACACCTTC

size: .
D: .
V: TRBV30
J: TRBJ1-1
CDR3: CAWSGLLHGMNTEAFF
DNA: TGTGCCTGGAGTGGACTCCTCCATGGCATGAACACTGAAGCTTTCTTT

size: .
D: TRBD1
V: TRBV7-9
J: TRBJ1-6
CDR3: CASSPQGGSSYNSPLHF
DNA: TGTGCCAGCAGCCCCCAGGGGGGTAGCTCCTATAATTCACCCCTCCACTTT

size: once
D: .
V: TRBV9
J: TRBJ2-1
CDR3: CASSVGGDKFDEQFF
DNA: TGTGCCAGCAGCGTAGGAGGGGACAAGTTTGATGAGCAGTTCTTC

size: .
D: .
V: TRBV6-5
J: TRBJ1-2
CDR3: CAATGSLYGYTF
DNA: TGTGCCGCTACAGGCTCCCTCTATGGCTACACCTTC

size: .
D: .
V: TRBV10-2
J: TRBJ1-5
CDR3: CASSPTYNQPQHF
DNA: TGCGCCAGCAGTCCGACATACAATCAGCCCCAGCATTTT

size: .
D: .
V: TRBV7-2
J: TRBJ1-4
CDR3: CASSLDGGANEKLFF
DNA: TGTGCCAGCAGCTTAGACGGGGGTGCTAATGAAAAACTGTTTTTT

size: .
D: .
V: TRBV6-5
J: TRBJ1-3
CDR3: CASKVQVVVGNTIYF
DNA: TGTGCCAGCAAGGTACAGGTGGTAGTTGGAAACACCATATATTTT

size: once
D: TRBD2
V: TRBV4-3
J: TRBJ2-2
CDR3: CASSALAGGPTGELFF
DNA: TGCGCCAGCAGCGCACTAGCGGGGGGGCCCACCGGGGAGCTGTTTTTT

size: .
D: .
V: TRBV6-5
J: TRBJ2-3
CDR3: CASSYSNRGWIDTQYF
DNA: TGTGCCAGCAGTTACTCGAATAGGGGGTGGATAGATACGCAGTATTTT

size: .
D: .
V: TRBV27
J: TRBJ2-5
CDR3: CASSLMWPPRQETQYF
DNA: TGTGCCAGCAGCCTTATGTGGCCCCCACGTCAAGAGACCCAGTACTTC

size: .
D: .
V: TRBV5-1
J: TRBJ2-7
CDR3: CASSPRHLTSYEQYF
DNA: TGCGCCAGCAGCCCAAGACACCTAACTTCCTACGAGCAGTACTTC

size: .
D: .
V: TRBV2
J: TRBJ2-5
CDR3: CASSLGLPDKTQYF
DNA: TGTGCCAGCAGCTTAGGACTCCCCGATAAGACCCAGTACTTC

size: .
D: TRBD1
V: TRBV3-1/TRBV3-2
J: TRBJ1-3
CDR3: CASSLTGAGNTIYF
DNA: TGCGCCAGCAGCCTCACAGGGGCTGGAAACACCATATATTTT

size: .
D: TRBD1
V: TRBV18
J: TRBJ2-5
CDR3: CASSPTGPPQETQYF
DNA: TGTGCCAGCTCACCGACAGGGCCCCCCCAAGAGACCCAGTACTTC

size: .
D: .
V: TRBV15
J: TRBJ1-3
CDR3: CATSKEQVHSGNTIYF
DNA: TGTGCCACCAGCAAAGAACAGGTCCACTCTGGAAACACCATATATTTT

size: .
D: .
V: TRBV29-1
J: TRBJ2-7
CDR3: CSVETDRGSYEQYF
DNA: TGCAGCGTTGAGACCGACAGAGGCTCCTACGAGCAGTACTTC

size: .
D: .
V: TRBV6-5
J: TRBJ1-4
CDR3: CASSRQRSNEKLFF
DNA: TGTGCCAGCTCCAGACAGCGATCTAATGAAAAACTGTTTTTT

size: .
D: .
V: TRBV18
J: TRBJ2-7
CDR3: CASSHTVGEQYF
DNA: TGTGCCAGCTCACACACAGTTGGCGAGCAGTACTTC

size: .
D: .
V: TRBV19
J: TRBJ1-5
CDR3: CASSMQGSNQPQHF
DNA: TGTGCCAGTAGTATGCAGGGTAGCAATCAGCCCCAGCATTTT

size: .
D: TRBD1
V: TRBV19
J: TRBJ2-1
CDR3: CASSDRGRGNEQFF
DNA: TGTGCCAGTAGTGACAGGGGGCGCGGAAATGAGCAGTTCTTC

size: .
D: TRBD2
V: TRBV4-2
J: TRBJ2-1
CDR3: CASSGTSGDSNEQFF
DNA: TGTGCCAGCAGCGGGACTAGCGGGGACTCCAATGAGCAGTTCTTC

size: .
D: .
V: TRBV6-2/TRBV6-3
J: TRBJ2-7
CDR3: CASSYGRGYEQYF
DNA: TGTGCCAGCAGTTACGGCAGGGGCTACGAGCAGTACTTC

size: once
D: .
V: TRBV4-2
J: TRBJ1-6
CDR3: CASSHLRGSNSPLHF
DNA: TGTGCCAGCAGCCACCTGAGAGGGAGCAATTCACCCCTCCACTTT

size: once
D: TRBD1
V: TRBV7-2
J: TRBJ2-1
CDR3: CASSSEQGHGEQFF
DNA: TGTGCCAGCAGCTCGGAACAGGGGCACGGTGAGCAGTTCTTC

size: .
D: .
V: TRBV2
J: TRBJ2-7
CDR3: CASSVWTTTSYEQYF
DNA: TGTGCCAGCAGTGTGTGGACAACTACCTCCTACGAGCAGTACTTC

size: .
D: .
V: TRBV18
J: TRBJ1-1
CDR3: CASSPPSGVNTEAFF
DNA: TGTGCCAGCTCACCACCGTCGGGGGTTAACACTGAAGCTTTCTTT

size: .
D: .
V: TRBV21-1
J: TRBJ2-1
CDR3: CASSGTGQGFNEQFF
DNA: TGTGCCAGCAGCGGAACGGGACAGGGATTCAATGAGCAGTTCTTC

size: .
D: .
V: TRBV19
J: TRBJ2-7
CDR3: CASSMRTGEQYF
DNA: TGTGCCAGTAGTATGCGGACGGGGGAGCAGTACTTC

size: .
D: .
V: TRBV7-2
J: TRBJ1-1
CDR3: CASSSQVGEAFF
DNA: TGTGCCAGCAGCTCACAGGTGGGTGAAGCTTTCTTT

size: .
D: TRBD1
V: TRBV7-7
J: TRBJ1-3
CDR3: CASSPGTGSSGNTIYF
DNA: TGTGCTAGCAGCCCAGGGACAGGGAGCTCTGGAAACACCATATATTTT

size: once
D: TRBD2
V: TRBV19
J: TRBJ2-1
CDR3: CASRSGGVVGNEQFF
DNA: TGTGCCAGTAGATCGGGGGGGGTAGTCGGCAATGAGCAGTTCTTC

size: .
D: .
V: TRBV6-5
J: TRBJ1-5
CDR3: CATGEWGSNQPQHF
DNA: TGTGCCACCGGGGAATGGGGTAGCAATCAGCCCCAGCATTTT

size: .
D: .
V: TRBV5-5
J: TRBJ2-1
CDR3: CASSLVAGANNEQFF
DNA: TGTGCCAGCAGCTTGGTCGCGGGGGCCAACAATGAGCAGTTCTTC

size: once
D: TRBD1
V: TRBV7-9
J: TRBJ2-7
CDR3: CASSQGEWEQYF
DNA: TGTGCCAGCAGCCAGGGGGAGTGGGAGCAGTACTTC

size: .
D: .
V: TRBV29-1
J: TRBJ2-3
CDR3: CSVEGTEDTDTQYF
DNA: TGCAGCGTTGAAGGGACAGAAGACACAGATACGCAGTATTTT

size: few
D: .
V: TRBV11-2
J: TRBJ2-1
CDR3: CASSAQRRWHNEQFF
DNA: TGTGCCAGCAGCGCCCAGCGGCGTTGGCACAATGAGCAGTTCTTC

size: .
D: .
V: TRBV19
J: TRBJ1-1
CDR3: CASSPDVRRDVAFF
DNA: TGTGCCAGTAGTCCCGACGTGAGGAGGGATGTGGCTTTCTTT

size: .
D: TRBD1
V: TRBV27
J: TRBJ2-2
CDR3: CASGDREDGELFF
DNA: TGTGCCAGTGGGGACAGGGAGGACGGGGAGCTGTTTTTT

size: .
D: TRBD2
V: TRBV6-2/TRBV6-3
J: TRBJ2-3
CDR3: CASSYSIPSGGPRPSTDTQYF
DNA: TGTGCCAGCAGTTACTCGATCCCTAGCGGGGGGCCGAGACCGAGCACAGATACGCAGTATTTT

size: .
D: .
V: TRBV12-3/TRBV12-4
J: TRBJ1-1
CDR3: CASSLKQNTEAFF
DNA: TGTGCCAGCAGTTTGAAGCAGAACACTGAAGCTTTCTTT

size: .
D: TRBD1
V: TRBV11-2
J: TRBJ1-2
CDR3: CASSFSPTGQGGGGYTF
DNA: TGTGCCAGCAGCTTTAGTCCCACGGGACAGGGAGGTGGAGGCTACACCTTC

size: .
D: .
V: TRBV21-1
J: TRBJ1-1
CDR3: CASSKTPVENTEAFF
DNA: TGTGCCAGCAGCAAAACCCCGGTCGAGAACACTGAAGCTTTCTTT

size: .
D: .
V: TRBV12-3/TRBV12-4
J: TRBJ2-1
CDR3: CASSPTTRGEQFF
DNA: TGTGCCAGCAGTCCTACGACCCGGGGTGAGCAGTTCTTC

size: few
D: .
V: TRBV30
J: TRBJ2-3
CDR3: CAWCLAGGTDTQYF
DNA: TGTGCCTGGTGCCTAGCAGGAGGCACAGATACGCAGTATTTT

size: .
D: .
V: TRBV2
J: TRBJ1-1
CDR3: CASRAKFGPLRGTEAFF
DNA: TGTGCCAGCAGGGCCAAGTTCGGACCGCTAAGGGGCACTGAAGCTTTCTTT

size: .
D: .
V: TRBV2
J: TRBJ1-2
CDR3: CASSDIQGYGYTF
DNA: TGTGCCAGCAGTGACATACAGGGCTATGGCTACACCTTC

size: .
D: TRBD2
V: TRBV3-1/TRBV3-2
J: TRBJ2-2
CDR3: CASSLTSGTTGELFF
DNA: TGTGCCAGCAGCCTTACTAGCGGGACCACCGGGGAGCTGTTTTTT

size: .
D: .
V: TRBV2
J: TRBJ1-2
CDR3: CASSLQLYGYTF
DNA: TGTGCCAGCAGTTTACAGTTGTATGGCTACACCTTC

size: .
D: TRBD2
V: TRBV4-1
J: TRBJ2-3
CDR3: CASSQGGLADTDTQYF
DNA: TGCGCCAGCAGCCAAGGCGGCCTAGCGGACACAGATACGCAGTATTTT

size: .
D: .
V: TRBV6-1
J: TRBJ1-6
CDR3: CASRAGSDAPLHF
DNA: TGTGCCAGCAGGGCAGGGTCGGACGCACCCCTCCACTTT

size: .
D: .
V: TRBV6-1
J: TRBJ1-5
CDR3: CASSETHNQPQHF
DNA: TGTGCCAGCAGTGAAACACACAATCAGCCCCAGCATTTT

size: .
D: .
V: TRBV30
J: TRBJ1-2
CDR3: CAWSAQGSYGYTF
DNA: TGTGCCTGGAGTGCACAGGGTAGCTATGGCTACACCTTC